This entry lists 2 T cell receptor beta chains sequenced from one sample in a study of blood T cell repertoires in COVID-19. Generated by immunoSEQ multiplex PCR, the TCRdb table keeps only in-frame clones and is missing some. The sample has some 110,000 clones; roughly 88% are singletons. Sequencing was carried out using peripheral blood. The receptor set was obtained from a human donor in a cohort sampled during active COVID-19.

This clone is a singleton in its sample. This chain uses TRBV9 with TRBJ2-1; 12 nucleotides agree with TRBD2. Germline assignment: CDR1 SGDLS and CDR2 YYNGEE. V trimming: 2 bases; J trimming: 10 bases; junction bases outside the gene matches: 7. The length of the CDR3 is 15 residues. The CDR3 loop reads CASSVVLAGGEEQFF. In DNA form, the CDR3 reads TGTGCCAGCAGCGTTGTGCTAGCGGGAGGGGAAGAGCAGTTCTTC.

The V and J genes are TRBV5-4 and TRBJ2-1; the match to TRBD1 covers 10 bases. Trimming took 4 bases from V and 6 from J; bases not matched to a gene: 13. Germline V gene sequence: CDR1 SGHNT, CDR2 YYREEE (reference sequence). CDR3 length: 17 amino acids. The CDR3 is CASSATRGTGVGNEQFF. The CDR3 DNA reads TGTGCCAGCAGCGCCACCCGAGGGACAGGGGTTGGCAATGAGCAGTTCTTC.